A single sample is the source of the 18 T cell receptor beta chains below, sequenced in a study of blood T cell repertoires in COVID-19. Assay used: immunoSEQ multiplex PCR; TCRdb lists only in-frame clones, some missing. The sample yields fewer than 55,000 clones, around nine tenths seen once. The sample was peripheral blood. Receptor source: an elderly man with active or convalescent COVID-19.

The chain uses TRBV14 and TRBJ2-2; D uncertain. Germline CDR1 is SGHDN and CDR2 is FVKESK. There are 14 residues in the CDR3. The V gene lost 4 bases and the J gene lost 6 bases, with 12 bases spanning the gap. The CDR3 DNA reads TGTGCCAGCAGCCTTAACACCGCCGCCGGGGAGCTGTTTTTT. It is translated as CASSLNTAAGELFF.

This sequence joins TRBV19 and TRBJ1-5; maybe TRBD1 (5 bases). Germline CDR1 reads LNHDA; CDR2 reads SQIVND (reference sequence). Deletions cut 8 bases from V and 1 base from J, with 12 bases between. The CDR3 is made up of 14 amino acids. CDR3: CASGRAESNQPQHF. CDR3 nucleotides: TGTGCCAGTGGCAGGGCAGAGAGCAATCAGCCCCAGCATTTT.

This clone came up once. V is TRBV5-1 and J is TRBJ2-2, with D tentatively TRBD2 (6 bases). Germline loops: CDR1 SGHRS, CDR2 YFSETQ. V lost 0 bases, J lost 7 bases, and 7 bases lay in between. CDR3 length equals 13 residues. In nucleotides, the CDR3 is TGCGCCAGCAGCTTGGCTAGCGTCGGGGAGCTGTTTTTT. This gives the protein CASSLASVGELFF.

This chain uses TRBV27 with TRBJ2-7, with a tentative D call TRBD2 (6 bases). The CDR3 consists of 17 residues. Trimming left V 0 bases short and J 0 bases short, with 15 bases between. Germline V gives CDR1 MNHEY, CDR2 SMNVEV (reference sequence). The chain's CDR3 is CASSLSFGGVFSYEQYF. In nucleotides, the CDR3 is TGTGCCAGCAGTTTATCGTTTGGCGGGGTCTTCTCCTACGAGCAGTACTTC.

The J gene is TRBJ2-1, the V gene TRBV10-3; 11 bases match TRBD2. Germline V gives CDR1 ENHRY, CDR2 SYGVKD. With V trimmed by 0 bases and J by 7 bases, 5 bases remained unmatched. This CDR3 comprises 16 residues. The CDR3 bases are TGTGCCATCAGTGAGTCACTAGCGGGGGCCATAAATGAGCAGTTCTTC. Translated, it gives CAISESLAGAINEQFF.

DNA of the CDR3: TGTGCCAGCAGTTACAGTCAGGGTATAGTCTACGAGCAGTACTTC. Amino acids: CASSYSQGIVYEQYF. The chain carries TRBV6-5 and TRBJ2-7; possibly TRBD1 for D (5 bases). The CDR3 loop spans 15 amino acids. From germline, CDR1 is MNHEY and CDR2 SVGAGI. V gave up 2 bases and J gave up 3 bases, with 14 bases separating them.

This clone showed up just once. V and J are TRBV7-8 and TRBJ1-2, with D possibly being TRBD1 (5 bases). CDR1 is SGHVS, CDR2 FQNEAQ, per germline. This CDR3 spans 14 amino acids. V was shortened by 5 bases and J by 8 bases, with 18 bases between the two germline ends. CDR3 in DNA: TGTGCCAGCAGCGAAAATTCGGGACTTGGAGGCTACACCTTC. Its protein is CASSENSGLGGYTF.

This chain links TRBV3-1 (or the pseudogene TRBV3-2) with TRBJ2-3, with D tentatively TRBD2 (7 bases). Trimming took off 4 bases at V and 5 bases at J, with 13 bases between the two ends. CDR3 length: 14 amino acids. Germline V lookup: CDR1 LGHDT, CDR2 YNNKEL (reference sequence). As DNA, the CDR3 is TGTGCCAGCAGCCTAGGGGGGGGAGGAGATACGCAGTATTTT. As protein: CASSLGGGGDTQYF.

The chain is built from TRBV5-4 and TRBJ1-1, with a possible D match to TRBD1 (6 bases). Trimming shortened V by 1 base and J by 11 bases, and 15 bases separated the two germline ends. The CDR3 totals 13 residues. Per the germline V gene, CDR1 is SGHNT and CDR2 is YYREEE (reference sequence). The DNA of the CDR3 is TGTGCCAGCAGCTTGTCGGGGGGCGCGGGGGCTTTCTTT. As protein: CASSLSGGAGAFF.

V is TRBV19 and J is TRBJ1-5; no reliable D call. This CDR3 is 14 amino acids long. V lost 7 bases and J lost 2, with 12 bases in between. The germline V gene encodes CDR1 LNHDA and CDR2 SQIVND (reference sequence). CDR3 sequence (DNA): TGTGCCAGTACGGCGGTGGCAGGCAATCAGCCCCAGCATTTT. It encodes CASTAVAGNQPQHF.

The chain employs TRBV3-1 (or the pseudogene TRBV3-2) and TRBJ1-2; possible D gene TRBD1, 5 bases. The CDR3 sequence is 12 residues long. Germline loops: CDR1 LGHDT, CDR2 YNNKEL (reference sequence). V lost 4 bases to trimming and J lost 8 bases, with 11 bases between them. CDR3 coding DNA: TGTGCCAGCAGCCCCCATGGGGCGGGCTACACCTTC. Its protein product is CASSPHGAGYTF.

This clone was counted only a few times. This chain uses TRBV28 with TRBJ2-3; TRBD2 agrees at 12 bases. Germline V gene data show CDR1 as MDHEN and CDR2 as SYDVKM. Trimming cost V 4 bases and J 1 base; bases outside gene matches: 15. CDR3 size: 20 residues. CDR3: CASSSLFGLAGGPGTDTQYF. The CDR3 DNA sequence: TGTGCCAGCAGTTCCCTATTCGGGCTAGCGGGGGGGCCTGGCACAGATACGCAGTATTTT.

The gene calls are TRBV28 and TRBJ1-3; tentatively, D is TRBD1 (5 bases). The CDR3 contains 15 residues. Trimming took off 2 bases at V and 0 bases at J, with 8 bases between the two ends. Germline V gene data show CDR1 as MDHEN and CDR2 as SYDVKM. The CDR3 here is CASSLLTGSGNTIYF. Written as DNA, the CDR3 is TGTGCCAGCAGTTTACTTACAGGCTCTGGAAACACCATATATTTT.

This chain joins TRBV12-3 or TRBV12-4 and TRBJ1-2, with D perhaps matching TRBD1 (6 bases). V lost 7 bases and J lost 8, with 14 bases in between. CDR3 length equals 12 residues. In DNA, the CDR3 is TGTGCCAGCACCACCCGGGGGGGCGGCTACACCTTC. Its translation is CASTTRGGGYTF.

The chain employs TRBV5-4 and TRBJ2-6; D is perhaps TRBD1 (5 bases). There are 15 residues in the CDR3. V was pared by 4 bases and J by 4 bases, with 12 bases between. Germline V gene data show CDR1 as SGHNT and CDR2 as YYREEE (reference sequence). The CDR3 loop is CASSHQGSGANVLTF. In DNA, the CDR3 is TGTGCCAGCAGCCACCAGGGCAGCGGGGCCAACGTCCTGACTTTC.

The CDR3 spells CASSVRQNQPQHF. CDR3 coding DNA: TGTGCCAGCAGCGTTCGACAGAATCAGCCCCAGCATTTT. The rearrangement uses TRBV7-2 and TRBJ1-5; tentatively, D is TRBD1 (5 bases). Per the germline V gene, CDR1 is SGHTA and CDR2 is FQGNSA. The CDR3 length is 13 residues. Trimming took 5 bases from V and 4 from J, leaving 9 bases between them.

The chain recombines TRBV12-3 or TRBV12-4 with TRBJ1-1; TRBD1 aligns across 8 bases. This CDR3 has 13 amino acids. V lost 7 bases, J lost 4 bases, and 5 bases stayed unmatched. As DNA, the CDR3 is TGTGCCAGCACCTCAACAGGGGGCACTGAAGCTTTCTTT. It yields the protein CASTSTGGTEAFF.

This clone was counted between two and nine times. For the CDR3, the DNA is TGTGCCAGCGAACAGGGGGCAGTCTCACCCCTCCACTTT. Protein product: CASEQGAVSPLHF. The chain is built from TRBV2 and TRBJ1-6; 9 nucleotides line up with TRBD1. The CDR3 loop spans 13 amino acids. Germline V gene data show CDR1 as SNHLY and CDR2 as FYNNEI. V lost 8 bases, J lost 10 bases, and 6 bases stayed unmatched.